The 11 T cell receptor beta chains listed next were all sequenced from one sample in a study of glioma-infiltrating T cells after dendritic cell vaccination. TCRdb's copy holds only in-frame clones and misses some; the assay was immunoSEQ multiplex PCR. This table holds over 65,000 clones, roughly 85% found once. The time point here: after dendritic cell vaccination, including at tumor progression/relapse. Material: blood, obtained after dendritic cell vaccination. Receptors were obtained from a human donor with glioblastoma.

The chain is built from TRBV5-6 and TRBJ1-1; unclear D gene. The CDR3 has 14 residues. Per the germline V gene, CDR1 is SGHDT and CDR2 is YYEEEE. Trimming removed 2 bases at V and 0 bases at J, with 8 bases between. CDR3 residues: CASSFTGLNTEAFF. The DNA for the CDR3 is TGTGCCAGCAGCTTTACCGGTTTGAACACTGAAGCTTTCTTT.

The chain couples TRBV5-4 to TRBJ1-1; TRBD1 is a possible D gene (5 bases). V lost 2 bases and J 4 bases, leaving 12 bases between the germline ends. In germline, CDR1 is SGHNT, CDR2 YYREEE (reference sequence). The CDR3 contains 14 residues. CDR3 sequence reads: CASSLNRLSTEAFF. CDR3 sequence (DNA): TGTGCCAGCAGCTTAAACAGGTTGAGCACTGAAGCTTTCTTT.

The CDR3 nucleotides read TGTGCCAGCAGTTACGGTCGGGTTGCAACTAATGAAAAACTGTTTTTT. Translating gives CASSYGRVATNEKLFF. The chain combines TRBV6-5 with TRBJ1-4; D is unclear. The germline V gene has CDR1 MNHEY and CDR2 SVGAGI. This CDR3 contains 16 residues. V lost 2 bases and J lost 0, with 10 bases in between.

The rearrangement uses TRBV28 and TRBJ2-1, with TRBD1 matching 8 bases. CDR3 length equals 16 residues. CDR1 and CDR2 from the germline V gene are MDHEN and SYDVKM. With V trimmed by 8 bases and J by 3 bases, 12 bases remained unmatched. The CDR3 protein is CASDSPGQGYYNEQFF. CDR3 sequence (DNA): TGTGCCAGCGATTCTCCAGGACAGGGATACTACAATGAGCAGTTCTTC.

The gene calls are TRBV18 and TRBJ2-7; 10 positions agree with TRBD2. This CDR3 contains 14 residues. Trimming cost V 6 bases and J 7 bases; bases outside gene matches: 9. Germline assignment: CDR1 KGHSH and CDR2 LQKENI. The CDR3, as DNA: TGTGCCAGCTCCCCCCTAGCGGGAGAGGGGGAGCAGTACTTC. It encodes CASSPLAGEGEQYF. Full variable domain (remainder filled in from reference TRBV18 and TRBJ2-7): NAGVMQNPRHLVRRRGQEARLRCSPMKGHSHVYWYRQLPEEGLKFMVYLQKENIIDESGMPKERFSAEFPKEGPSILRIQQVVRGDSAAYFCASSPLAGEGEQYFGPGTRLTVT.

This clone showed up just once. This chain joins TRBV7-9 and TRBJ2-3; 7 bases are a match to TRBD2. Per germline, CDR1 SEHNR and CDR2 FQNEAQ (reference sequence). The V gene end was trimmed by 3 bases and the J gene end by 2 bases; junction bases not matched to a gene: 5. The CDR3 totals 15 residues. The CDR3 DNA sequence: TGTGCCAGCAGCTTGGCCGGGACTACCACAGATACGCAGTATTTT. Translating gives CASSLAGTTTDTQYF.

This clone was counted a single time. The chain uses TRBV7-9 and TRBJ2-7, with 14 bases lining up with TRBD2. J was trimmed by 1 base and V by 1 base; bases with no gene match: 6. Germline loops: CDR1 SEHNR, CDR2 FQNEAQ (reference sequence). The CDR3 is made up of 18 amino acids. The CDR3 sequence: CASSLGTSGRSPSYEQYF. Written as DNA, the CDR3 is TGTGCCAGCAGCTTAGGGACTAGCGGGAGGTCCCCATCCTACGAGCAGTACTTC.

The CDR3 DNA is TGTGCCAGCAGCCCGGACAGGTCGGCGGGAAACACCATATATTTT. Translating it yields CASSPDRSAGNTIYF. The gene calls are TRBV11-2 and TRBJ1-3; 7 positions agree with TRBD1. This CDR3 spans 15 amino acids. Looked up from germline, CDR1 is SGHAT and CDR2 is FQNNGV. Unmatched junction bases numbered 8, after V lost 5 bases and J lost 4 bases.

The CDR3 DNA sequence: TGTGCCAGCAGCTTAGGGACAGGGTCCACCGGGGAGCTGTTTTTT. Protein sequence: CASSLGTGSTGELFF. The gene calls are TRBV7-6 and TRBJ2-2; 8 nucleotides agree with TRBD1. CDR1 and CDR2 from the germline V gene are SGHVS and FNYEAQ. V lost 1 base and J lost 4; bases outside the gene matches: 2. The CDR3 has 15 residues. Full variable domain (missing parts from reference TRBV7-6 and TRBJ2-2): GAGVSQSPRYKVTKRGQDVALRCDPISGHVSLYWYRQALGQGPEFLTYFNYEAQQDKSGLPNDRFSAERPEGSISTLTIQRTEQRDSAMYRCASSLGTGSTGELFFGEGSRLTVL.

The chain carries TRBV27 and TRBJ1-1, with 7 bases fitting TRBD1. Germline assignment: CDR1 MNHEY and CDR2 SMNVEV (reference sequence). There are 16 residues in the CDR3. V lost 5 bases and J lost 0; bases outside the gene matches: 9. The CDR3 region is CASSTQGRGMNTEAFF. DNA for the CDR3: TGTGCCAGCAGTACACAGGGGCGGGGTATGAACACTGAAGCTTTCTTT.

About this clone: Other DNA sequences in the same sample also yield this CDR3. CDR3 protein: CASSVGGATNEKLFF. CDR3 nucleotide sequence: TGTGCCAGCAGCGTAGGAGGTGCAACTAATGAAAAACTGTTTTTT. The J gene is TRBJ1-4, the V gene TRBV9; D is uncertain. CDR1 SGDLS and CDR2 YYNGEE come from the germline V gene. V lost 0 bases and J lost 0, with 6 bases in between. The CDR3 is made up of 15 amino acids.